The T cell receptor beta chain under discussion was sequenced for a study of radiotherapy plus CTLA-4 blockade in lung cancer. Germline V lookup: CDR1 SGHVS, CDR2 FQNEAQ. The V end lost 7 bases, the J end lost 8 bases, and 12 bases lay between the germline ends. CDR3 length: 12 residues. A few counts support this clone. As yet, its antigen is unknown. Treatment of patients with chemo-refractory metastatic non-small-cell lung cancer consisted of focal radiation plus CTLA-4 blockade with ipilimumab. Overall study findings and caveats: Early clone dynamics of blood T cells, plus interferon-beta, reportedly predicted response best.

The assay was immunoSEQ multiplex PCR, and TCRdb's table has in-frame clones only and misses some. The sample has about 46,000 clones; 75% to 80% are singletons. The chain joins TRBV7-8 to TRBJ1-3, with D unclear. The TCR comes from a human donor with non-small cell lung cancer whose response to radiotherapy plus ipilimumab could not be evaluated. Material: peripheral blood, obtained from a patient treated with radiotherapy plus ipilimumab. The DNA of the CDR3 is TGTGCCAGCACCCTTAGGAGGGACACCATATATTTT. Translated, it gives CASTLRRDTIYF.